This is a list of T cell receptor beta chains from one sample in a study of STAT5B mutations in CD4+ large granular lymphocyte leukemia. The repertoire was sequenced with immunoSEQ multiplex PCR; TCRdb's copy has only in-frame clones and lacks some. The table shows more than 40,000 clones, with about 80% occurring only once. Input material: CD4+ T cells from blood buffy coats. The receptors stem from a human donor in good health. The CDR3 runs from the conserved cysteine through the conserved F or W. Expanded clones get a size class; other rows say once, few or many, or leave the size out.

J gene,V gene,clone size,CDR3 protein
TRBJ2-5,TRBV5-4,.,CASSAATGGETQYF
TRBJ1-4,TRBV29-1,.,CSVSGTGDANHEKLFF
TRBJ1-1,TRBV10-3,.,CAISELMGEGLKAFF
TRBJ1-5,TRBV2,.,CAGSKGNQPQHF
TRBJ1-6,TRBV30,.,CAWSGAPGTPLHF
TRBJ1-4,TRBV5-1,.,CASSPTGATNEKLFF
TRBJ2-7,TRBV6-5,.,CASSTPSTYEQYF
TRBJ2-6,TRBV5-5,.,CASSLWQDRPGANVLTF
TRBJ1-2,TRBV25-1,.,CASSAIPSYGYTF
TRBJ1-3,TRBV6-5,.,CASSLRRSTGNTIYF
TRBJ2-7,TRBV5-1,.,CASSWVGSGSGGEQYF
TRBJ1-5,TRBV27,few,CASSPIGEGNQPQHF
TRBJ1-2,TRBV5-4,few,CASSLVVDYGYTF
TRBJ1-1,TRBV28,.,CASSLGGAGQGRSEAFF
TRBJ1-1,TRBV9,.,CASSASGLMNTEAFF
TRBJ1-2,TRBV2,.,CASSGDRERYTF
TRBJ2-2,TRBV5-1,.,CASSRASGGAGTGELFF
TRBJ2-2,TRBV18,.,CASSPSGQANTGELFF
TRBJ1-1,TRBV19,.,CASSIYGVNTEAFF
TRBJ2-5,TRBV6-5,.,CASSYSSGTQYF
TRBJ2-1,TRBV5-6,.,CASSVLAGEINEQFF
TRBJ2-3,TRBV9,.,CASSARLADTQYF
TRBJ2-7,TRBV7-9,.,CASSPGSSNYEQYF
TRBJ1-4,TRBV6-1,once,CASSERGREKLFF
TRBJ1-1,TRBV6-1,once,CASSEVGTQGVAFF
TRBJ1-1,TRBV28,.,CASSYELIGVSEGAFF
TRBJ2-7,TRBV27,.,CASSLRLAGREQYF
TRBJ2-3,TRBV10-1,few,CASEIGTGATQYF
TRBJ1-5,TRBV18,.,CASSPRQRDSNQPQHF
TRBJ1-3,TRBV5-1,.,CASSLEYSGSSGNTIYF
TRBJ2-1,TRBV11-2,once,CASSAGTGSYNEQFF
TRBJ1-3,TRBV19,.,CAIGTYSGNTIYF
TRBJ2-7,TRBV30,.,CAWSLAGFSEQYF
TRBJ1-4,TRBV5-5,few,CASSAGTGGEKLFF
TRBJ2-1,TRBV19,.,CASSPREVNNEQFF
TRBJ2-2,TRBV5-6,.,CASSGSGRTGELFF
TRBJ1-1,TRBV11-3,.,CASSLMENTEAFF
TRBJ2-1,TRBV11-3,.,CASSPSSYNEQFF
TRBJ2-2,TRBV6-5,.,CACGRGRGTGELFF
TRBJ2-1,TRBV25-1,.,CASSEWSSLEQFF
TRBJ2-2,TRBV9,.,CASSVGAREGTGELFF
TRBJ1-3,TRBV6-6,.,CASSSRDTSGNTIYF
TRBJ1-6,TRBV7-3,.,CASRSSYNSPLHF
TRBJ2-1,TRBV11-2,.,CASSLTASPDSYNEQFF
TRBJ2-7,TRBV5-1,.,CASSSGEGLAASYEQYF
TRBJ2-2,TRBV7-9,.,CASSPWAGNTGELFF
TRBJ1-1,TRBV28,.,CASSFRVSIGAFF
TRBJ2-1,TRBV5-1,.,CASRLGRGPYNEQFF
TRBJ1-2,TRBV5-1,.,CASRDLPGQGAAGYTF
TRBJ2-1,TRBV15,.,CATSRDSYNEQFF
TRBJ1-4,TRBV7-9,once,CASSLARPGQGNEKLFF
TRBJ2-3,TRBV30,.,CAWREGGGTDTQYF
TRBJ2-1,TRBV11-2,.,CASSQTSTNEQFF
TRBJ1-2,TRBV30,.,CAWSPPGQHYGYTF
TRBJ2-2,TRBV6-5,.,CASRGLAGDAGELFF